The 21 T cell receptor beta chains below were found in one sample sequenced in a study of blood T cells in healthy people across ages. Next came a second PCR, run for roughly 7 to 12 cycles, which used a sample-barcoded 5' primer along with a J-beta primer mix. TCRdb reanalysed the 5' RACE reads using MiXCR and keeps one entry per CDR3 protein. The sample lists fewer than 900,000 distinct CDR3 sequences; around 36% were seen once. The sequencing input was blood. The receptors shown here come from a man aged 18 to 30 in good health.

In its sample, this clonotype was seen many times. This rearrangement joins TRBV7-9 to TRBJ2-3; D gene unclear. The CDR3 covers 15 residues. Germline CDR1 reads SEHNR; CDR2 reads FQNEAQ (reference sequence). The V gene lost 1 base and the J gene lost 0 bases, with 8 bases spanning the gap. The DNA for the CDR3 is TGTGCCAGCAGCTTAGGTACAGAAAGCACAGATACGCAGTATTTT. It specifies CASSLGTESTDTQYF.

The J gene is TRBJ1-2, the V gene TRBV6-2 or TRBV6-3, with TRBD1 as a possible D gene (6 bases). There are 14 residues in the CDR3. The V end lost 5 bases, the J end lost 4 bases, and 14 bases lay between the germline ends. Looked up from germline, CDR1 is MNHEY and CDR2 is SVGEGT. CDR3 nucleotide sequence: TGTGCCAGCAGTCCCGGGACACCAGTCTATGGCTACACCTTC. This translates into CASSPGTPVYGYTF.

The V call is TRBV4-3, the J call TRBJ2-2, with unresolved D. The CDR3 has 14 residues. Germline loops: CDR1 LGHNA, CDR2 YSLEER. With 4 bases removed from V and 5 bases from J, the gap between germline ends came to 11 bases. In nucleotides, the CDR3 is TGCGCCAGCAGCCCGGATCTGGAGACCGGGGAGCTGTTTTTT. Protein: CASSPDLETGELFF.

This clonotype was seen a few times. This chain links TRBV4-2 with TRBJ2-3, with D perhaps TRBD2 (7 bases). Trimming removed 0 bases from V and 1 base from J, with 17 bases in between. CDR1 is LGHNA and CDR2 is YNFKEQ in the germline V gene. CDR3 length equals 18 residues. The CDR3 DNA follows: TGTGCCAGCAGCCAAGACTCTTTAAGGGGGGGGGGCACAGATACGCAGTATTTT. Its translation: CASSQDSLRGGGTDTQYF.

This clonotype was detected only a few times. The chain joins TRBV20-1 to TRBJ1-1; a weak D match, TRBD1 (5 bases). The germline V gene encodes CDR1 DFQATT and CDR2 SNEGSKA (reference sequence). CDR3 length: 12 amino acids. Trimming cost V 8 bases and J 1 base, with 11 bases left between them. CDR3 loop: CSPSGGNTEAFF. CDR3 in DNA: TGCAGTCCCTCTGGGGGGAACACTGAAGCTTTCTTT.

This clonotype was seen at least ten times. The chain combines TRBV20-1 with TRBJ2-5; no reliable D call. CDR1 and CDR2 (germline): DFQATT, SNEGSKA (reference sequence). This CDR3 has 16 amino acids. V lost 0 bases to trimming and J lost 1 base, with 15 bases between them. The CDR3 region is CSAREGGLVVQETQYF. The CDR3 coding sequence is TGCAGTGCTAGAGAAGGTGGTTTAGTCGTCCAAGAGACCCAGTACTTC.

The V gene is TRBV4-1, the J gene TRBJ2-2; D may be TRBD1 or TRBD2 (5 bases each). The CDR3 is 16 residues long. Germline CDR1 MGHRA, CDR2 YSYEKL. Trimming took off 0 bases at V and 6 bases at J, with 14 bases between the two ends. The CDR3 region has the DNA TGCGCCAGCAGCCAAGAAACCAGGGAGTACCCCGGGGAGCTGTTTTTT. It codes for CASSQETREYPGELFF.

This clonotype has just a few counts. The rearrangement joins TRBV18 to TRBJ2-1; 9 positions match TRBD1. The junction had 16 bases not matched to a gene; V was cut back by 3 bases and J by 7 bases. The CDR3 contains 18 residues. The germline gives CDR1 KGHSH, CDR2 LQKENI. The CDR3 protein is CASSPRILPGQGENEQFF. CDR3 coding DNA: TGTGCCAGCTCACCGAGGATCTTACCGGGACAGGGTGAAAATGAGCAGTTCTTC.

A remark on this clonotype: This could be a read error, since a much larger clone is one nucleotide away. V usage is TRBV12-3 or TRBV12-4 and J usage is TRBJ2-3; 8 bases agree with TRBD2. This CDR3 spans 15 amino acids. CDR3 sequence (DNA): TGTGCCGGCAGTTTGGTAGCGGGGATCACAGATACGCAGTATTTT. This gives the protein CAGSLVAGITDTQYF.

The rearrangement uses TRBV7-2 and TRBJ2-4; no reliable D call. V dropped 8 bases and J dropped 0 bases, with 5 bases sitting between them. Per the germline V gene, CDR1 is SGHTA and CDR2 is FQGNSA. CDR3 length: 12 residues. The CDR3 DNA is TGTGCCAGCGCCTTAGCCAAAAACATTCAGTACTTC. It codes for CASALAKNIQYF.

In its sample, this clonotype was seen a few times. V is TRBV5-1 and J is TRBJ1-2; D unresolved. Deletions cut 0 bases from V and 4 bases from J, with 13 bases between. This CDR3 comprises 15 residues. CDR1 and CDR2 (germline): SGHRS, YFSETQ. CDR3 nucleotide sequence: TGCGCCAGCAGCTTGGGGGCACCGGGATTCTATGGCTACACCTTC. Its protein is CASSLGAPGFYGYTF.

The chain recombines TRBV6-5 with TRBJ2-1; D might be TRBD2 (7 bases). The ends were cut back, 3 bases at V and 13 bases at J, with 16 bases in the middle. The CDR3 has 13 amino acids. Germline values: CDR1 MNHEY, CDR2 SVGAGI. This CDR3 is CASSYGAAGAQFF. The CDR3 bases are TGTGCCAGCAGTTATGGTGCGGCGGGGGCCCAGTTCTTC.

The CDR3 here is CASSLTGLANYEQYF. The DNA for the CDR3 is TGCGCCAGCAGCTTGACGGGACTAGCAAACTACGAGCAGTACTTC. This chain links TRBV5-1 with TRBJ2-7; 9 positions match TRBD2. Germline V gives CDR1 SGHRS, CDR2 YFSETQ. Losses at the gene ends were 1 base for V and 3 bases for J; bases not matched to a gene: 5. This CDR3 comprises 15 residues.

As for this clonotype: This may stem from a read error, because a much larger clone lies one nucleotide away. The chain has TRBV20-1 and TRBJ1-2, with D possibly matching TRBD1 (5 bases). The CDR3 consists of 15 residues. Trimming stripped 2 bases from V and 6 bases from J, with 19 bases between. From germline, CDR1 is DFQATT and CDR2 SNEGSKA (reference sequence). The chain's CDR3 is CSARRFGGENDGYTF. CDR3 coding DNA: TGCAGTGCTAGAAGGTTTGGGGGTGAAAATGATGGCTACACCTTC.

The chain has TRBV5-1 and TRBJ2-3; 10 bases are a match to TRBD2. V was clipped by 4 bases and J by 6 bases; unmatched bases: 11. This CDR3 contains 16 residues. The germline V gene has CDR1 SGHRS and CDR2 YFSETQ. CDR3 nucleotides: TGCGCCAGCAGCCCCCCGGTAGCGGGGGGCCTGGATACGCAGTATTTT. Translated: CASSPPVAGGLDTQYF. The whole variable domain, remainder taken from reference TRBV5-1 and TRBJ2-3, is KAGVTQTPRYLIKTRGQQVTLSCSPISGHRSVSWYQQTPGQGLQFLFEYFSETQRNKGNFPGRFSGRQFSNSRSEMNVSTLELGDSALYLCASSPPVAGGLDTQYFGPGTRLTVL.

The chain combines TRBV15 with TRBJ2-4; D is unresolved. CDR1 is LNHNV, CDR2 YYDKDF, per germline (reference sequence). The length of the CDR3 is 15 residues. V was cut by 0 bases and J by 0 bases, with 6 bases left in between. The CDR3 bases are TGTGCCACCAGCAGAGATGGTATAGCCAAAAACATTCAGTACTTC. Its protein is CATSRDGIAKNIQYF. Full variable domain (rest looked up from reference TRBV15 and TRBJ2-4): DAMVIQNPRYQVTQFGKPVTLSCSQTLNHNVMYWYQQKSSQAPKLLFHYYDKDFNNEADTPDNFQSRRPNTSFCFLDIRSPGLGDTAMYLCATSRDGIAKNIQYFGAGTRLSVL.

The V call is TRBV2, the J call TRBJ2-2; D uncertain. Germline V gives CDR1 SNHLY, CDR2 FYNNEI. The CDR3 consists of 13 residues. Trimming left V 7 bases short and J 2 bases short, with 8 bases between. The CDR3 region has the DNA TGTGCCAGCATCGCAACAAACACCGGGGAGCTGTTTTTT. Protein product: CASIATNTGELFF. The full variable domain, in which reference TRBV2 and TRBJ2-2 provide the parts outside the CDR3, is EPEVTQTPSHQVTQMGQEVILRCVPISNHLYFYWYRQILGQKVEFLVSFYNNEISEKSEIFDDQFSVERPDGSNFTLKIRSTKLEDSAMYFCASIATNTGELFFGEGSRLTVL.

Many counts were recorded for this clonotype. A much bigger clone sits one base away, suggesting this may be a read error. V gene TRBV29-1 combines with J gene TRBJ1-1; D is unresolved. Germline-derived CDR1 and CDR2 are SQVTM and ANQGSEA. The CDR3 contains 11 residues. CDR3 sequence (DNA): TGCAGCGGTGAAGATATCCCTGAAGCTTTCTTT. It yields the protein CSGEDIPEAFF.

J is TRBJ1-6 and V is TRBV4-3, with D uncertain. The CDR3 is 19 residues long. Trimming shortened V by 1 base and J by 5 bases, and 21 bases separated the two germline ends. Germline assignment: CDR1 LGHNA and CDR2 YSLEER. This CDR3 reads CASSQVPTGSEVDNSPLHF. The CDR3 DNA reads as TGCGCCAGCAGCCAAGTCCCCACGGGCAGCGAGGTCGATAATTCACCCCTCCACTTT.

The rearrangement joins TRBV6-6 to TRBJ2-3, with D perhaps TRBD2 (5 bases). With 6 bases removed from V and 2 bases from J, the gap between germline ends came to 9 bases. The CDR3 is 13 residues long. CDR1 MNHNY and CDR2 SVGAGI come from the germline V gene (reference sequence). The CDR3 region is CASRGRFTDTQYF. DNA of the CDR3: TGTGCCAGCAGAGGGAGATTCACAGATACGCAGTATTTT.

V usage is TRBV4-2 and J usage is TRBJ2-5, with D possibly being TRBD2 (5 bases). The CDR3 totals 15 residues. V was cut by 3 bases and J by 4 bases, with 15 bases left in between. In germline, CDR1 is LGHNA, CDR2 YNFKEQ. The CDR3 bases are TGTGCCAGCAGCCAGCATAGCGCGATCGGAGAGACCCAGTACTTC. Translated, it gives CASSQHSAIGETQYF.